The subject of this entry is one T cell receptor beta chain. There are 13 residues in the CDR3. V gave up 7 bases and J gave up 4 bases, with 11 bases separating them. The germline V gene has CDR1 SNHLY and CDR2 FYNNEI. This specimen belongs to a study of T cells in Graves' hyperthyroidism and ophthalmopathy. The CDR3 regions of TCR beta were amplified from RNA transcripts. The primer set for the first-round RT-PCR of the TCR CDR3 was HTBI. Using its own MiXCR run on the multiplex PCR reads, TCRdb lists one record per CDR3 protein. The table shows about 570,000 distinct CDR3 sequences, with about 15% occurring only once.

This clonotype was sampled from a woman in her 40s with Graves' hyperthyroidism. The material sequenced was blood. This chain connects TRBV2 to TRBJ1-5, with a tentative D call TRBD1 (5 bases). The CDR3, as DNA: TGTGCCAGCATTGCAGGGCGGAATCAGCCCCAGCATTTT. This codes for CASIAGRNQPQHF. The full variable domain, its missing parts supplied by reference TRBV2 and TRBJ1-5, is EPEVTQTPSHQVTQMGQEVILRCVPISNHLYFYWYRQILGQKVEFLVSFYNNEISEKSEIFDDQFSVERPDGSNFTLKIRSTKLEDSAMYFCASIAGRNQPQHFGDGTRLSIL.